This T cell receptor beta chain was recorded in a study of blood T cell repertoires in COVID-19. At the level of the study: PBMCs, B-cell-depleted T cells, or T cells were the source of the cDNA or gDNA that made up the material.

As originally analysed: The assay estimated nucleated cells by amplifying reference gene primers. TCRdb's table, derived via immunoSEQ multiplex PCR, lists solely in-frame clones and lacks some. The V and J calls and clone size are taken from that table; D and trimming were inferred from the DNA. The sample lists under 200,000 clones, less than 90% seen once, with 2.1% in the top ten. CDR3 length: 15 residues. Germline-derived CDR1 and CDR2 are LNHNV and YYDKDF (reference sequence). Deletions cut 0 bases from V and 3 bases from J, with 12 bases between. Material: peripheral blood. The chain is built from TRBV15 and TRBJ2-7; tentatively, D is TRBD2 (5 bases). The TCR was taken from a man in his 70s with active or convalescent COVID-19. The CDR3 nucleotides read TGTGCCACCAGCAGAGATCGGGGTACGGGCTACGAGCAGTACTTC. It specifies CATSRDRGTGYEQYF.